This T cell receptor beta chain stems from a study of blood T cells in healthy people across ages (dated by TCRdb to the mid-2010s). For the wider study: Template switching captured roughly one uniquely barcoded TCR beta cDNA molecule per two T cells in model experiments. Two additional independent replicas of 1 million unique cDNA reads from the same blood draw were analyzed for two donors (one aged 18 to 30 and one aged 80 or older). To avoid experimental bias, donors of different ages were spread randomly across the sequencing lanes. Using deep sequencing normalized with unique cDNA molecular identifiers, the study measured how TCR beta repertoire diversity changes with age. The donors were divided into four age groups: young (average approximately 15 years), middle-aged (about 39), aged (about 56) and long-lived (around 80). Paper-wide results and their limitations: As age increased, observed TCR beta diversity per million T cells dropped in a roughly linear way, and a significant reduction was already evident by age roughly 36. Because the CMV infection status of the donors was unknown, age-related changes in expanded clonotypes may potentially have been confounded. Estimates of total diversity from one million sequenced T cells were regarded as lower bounds and underestimates. Compared with the aged group, more naive CD4+ T cells, fewer expanded clones and increased TCR diversity were shown by the long-lived group, suggesting age selection. Observed TCR beta diversity correlated strongly with the percentage of naive T cells measured by flow cytometry. Since profiling was done on bulk unsorted PBMCs, naive and antigen-experienced compartments could not be conclusively compared.

CDR3 length: 16 amino acids, cysteine to phenylalanine. CDR3 DNA only is kept here, 48 bases in frame from base 1. For this chain, trimming is 5 bases at the V end and 4 bases at the J end, and the number of junction bases without a gene match is 11. A remark on this clonotype: Its antigen is still unknown. Base qualities are not at hand, and no much larger clone is one base apart.

The method was 5' RACE. The listed sequencing device is Illumina HiSeq 2500. A second roughly 6 to 11 cycle PCR used a sample-barcoded 5' primer and a J-beta primer mix. A unique molecular identifier was introduced onto each TCR beta cDNA molecule by a template-switch 5' adaptor carrying 12 random nucleotides. Each sample yielded at least 2.5 million CDR3-containing paired-end reads. The Mint cDNA synthesis kit, primed by a TRBC-specific oligonucleotide, was used to synthesize first-strand cDNA from all RNA. After uracil-DNA glycosylase treatment, a first 18-cycle PCR used universal primers M1SS and BC2_uni_R on all cDNA. On the authors' methods: For normalization, 1 million high-quality reads, each with a distinct molecular identifier, were randomly selected from each sample. Reads sharing molecular identifiers were discarded rather than binned into consensus sequences. MiTCR, set to a Q25 quality threshold and the strictest error-elimination algorithm, was used for CDR3 identification, clonotype clustering and error correction. A nonparametric unseen species model using Euler transformation provided a lower-bound estimate of total TCR beta diversity. TCRdb reworked the public reads: Q25 trimming with fastp, MiXCR clone assembly, productive beta chains retained. Every CDR3 protein is listed once, alongside the most common genes and DNA of its rows. These V and J calls rely on TCRdb rather than the paper's analysis. A total of 1.5 million to 2 million distinct CDR3 sequences appear in this sample, 28% of them only once. About 8% of the sample lies in the top ten.

Donors were about 36 systemically healthy Caucasian individuals from Russia aged roughly 6 to 95 years. Each donor gave ten milliliters of peripheral blood, drawn into EDTA-treated Vacutainer tubes. Ficoll-Paque density-gradient centrifugation was used to isolate PBMCs, with at least 7 million per sample. Trizol reagent was used to extract total RNA from PBMCs, with at least 5.5 micrograms per sample. For every donor, flow cytometry on a PBMC aliquot measured the percentage of naive CD45RAhigh/CD27high T cells. The sequenced sample consisted of blood. The chain employs TRBV12-3 or TRBV12-4 and TRBJ2-1; 7 of the junction bases match TRBD2. The clonotype was recovered from a young woman in good health. The CDR3 protein is CASSPTSGAQYNEQFF. The nucleotide sequence is TGTGCCAGCAGTCCAACAAGCGGGGCGCAATACAATGAGCAGTTCTTC.